This TCR beta chain was captured in a study of vaccination and CD4 T cells after COVID-19. Study overall: All convalescent patients were nasal swab PCR positive for SARS-CoV-2; nine had mild and one severe disease.

An Oncomine TCR Beta short-read assay was used to sequence the DNA from cultured CD4+ T cells. Extraction of genomic DNA was performed on cultured CD4+ T cells. Each CDR3 protein is one row after TCRdb ran MiXCR on the PCR reads. The top ten hold less than 30% of the sample, which has roughly 3,200 distinct CDR3 sequences, around 80% seen once. CDR1 and CDR2 from the germline V gene are ENHRY and SYGVKD. The junction had 3 bases not matched to a gene; V was cut back by 5 bases and J by 1 base. This CDR3 has 16 residues. Turning to this clonotype: Its antigen remains unidentified.

Treatment indicated: roughly ten-day PBMC culture with coronavirus spike peptide pools or control peptides (ViraFEST assay). After 10 days of culture, CD4+ T cells were negatively selected. This clonotype originated in a human donor who had recovered from COVID-19. The sequencing input was CD4+ T cells from blood, cultured in vitro. The V gene is TRBV10-3, the J gene TRBJ2-2; TRBD2 matches 11 bases. DNA for the CDR3: TGTGCCATCAGTAATCTAGCGGGGGGGAACACCGGGGAGCTGTTTTTT. Its protein product is CAISNLAGGNTGELFF.